This TCR beta chain was obtained from a study of T cells in Graves' hyperthyroidism and ophthalmopathy (dated by TCRdb to about 2019). In terms of the full investigation: Peripheral blood samples were taken at the time of initial diagnosis, prior to any treatment. Prospective prediction of ophthalmopathy was tested in an independent validation cohort consisting of roughly 20 hyperthyroidism patients and approximately 16 patients who later progressed to ophthalmopathy. The 90 to 100 discovery patients were randomly divided into training and test sets at a 7:3 ratio. In addition, the study compared T-cell repertoires in thyroid tissue and in blood from six Graves' hyperthyroidism patients. The paper reports TCR Vbeta CDR3 sequencing of approximately 140 peripheral blood samples: some 41 ophthalmopathy, fewer than 80 hyperthyroidism and approximately 17 progressor patients. Once sampling was done, hyperthyroidism patients were given methimazole at a starting dose of 30 mg daily, whereas ophthalmopathy patients were given high-dose intravenous methylprednisolone. TCR V-J signatures able to tell the groups apart were searched for in a discovery cohort of 90 to 100 patients, of whom more than 40 had Graves' ophthalmopathy and around 58 had stable Graves' hyperthyroidism.

In the case of this clonotype: What this receptor recognizes is not known. No clone much larger than this one lies a single base away; base qualities are absent.

Trimming takes 2 bases from V and 2 bases from J, and the germline ends sit 9 bases apart. The germline V gene provides CDR1 MNHEY and CDR2 SVGAGI. Measured from the cysteine to the phenylalanine, the CDR3 is 15 residues long. Only CDR3 DNA is held: 45 bases, read in frame from base 1. Hyperthyroidism patients were newly diagnosed, with disease duration under 2 months, and aged 18 to 65 years. The study excluded patients with uncontrolled infections, other autoimmune diseases, pregnancy or lactation. Clinical symptoms, serum thyroxine and TRAb, thyroid ultrasound, and orbital computed tomography formed the basis for the diagnoses. For progressor patients, blood was drawn at the first diagnosis of hyperthyroidism, before any ophthalmopathy symptoms had appeared. Ficoll-Paque density gradient centrifugation was used to isolate PBMCs from about 10 ml of fresh peripheral blood. Progressor patients were defined as those initially diagnosed with Graves' hyperthyroidism in whom ophthalmopathy developed during follow-up. Total RNA was extracted using Trizol reagent, and RNA quality was assessed on an Agilent 2100 Bioanalyzer.

Broader findings and caveats from the paper: No statistical method was used to fix the sample size in advance, and group allocation was not hidden from the investigators. In cross-validation, a model built on a 13 V-J signature told ophthalmopathy apart from stable hyperthyroidism with over 85% sensitivity and around 83% specificity, and in testing the same model reached 80%/75%. In validation, the model predicted progression to ophthalmopathy a median of roughly 6.2 months before onset, with roughly 70% sensitivity and 72.22% specificity. Most expanded thyroid clonotypes (frequency above 0.001) were also found in blood, which suggests that blood repertoires may mirror thyroid immune responses.

Amplification of TCR beta CDR3 regions was carried out from RNA transcripts. The first round of RT-PCR for the TCR CDR3 was performed with the HTBI primer set and the Qiagen OneStep RT-PCR kit. A second multiplex PCR round built the libraries, followed by size selection and purification. Sequencing of the libraries was done on an Illumina HiSeq2000 using paired-end 100 bp reads. Per the authors' processing: Raw data were processed with SOAPnuke, discarding reads with adapters, uncalled bases, mean Phred below 15, or no exact constant-primer or identifier match. High-quality paired reads were merged using COPE v1.2.5, and each unique nucleotide sequence was defined as a clonotype. MiTCR v1.1 was used to align the clonotypes against IMGT TRBV, TRBD and TRBJ reference segments. The analysis included only V-J combinations with a frequency above 0.0001, which together covered approximately 99% of the repertoires. The TCS score was defined as the ratio of F50 (clonal expansion) to E x V (chaos), calculated using BLOSUM62-based TCRdist between CDR3 peptides within each V-J. Welch's t-statistics and random forest reduced just over 500 V-J features to 10 to 15, which were used in a naive Bayes classifier (R e1071). The public reads were run again by TCRdb, first through fastp at Q25 and then through MiXCR, and only productive beta chains were kept. Every CDR3 protein is listed once, alongside the most common genes and DNA of its rows. The V and J calls shown here were made by TCRdb, not taken from the authors' results. Within this sample are nearly 600,000 distinct CDR3 sequences, with approximately 15% of them counted one time only. The ten largest clonotypes hold roughly 5.7% of the sample.

The TCR was taken from a woman aged 25 to 45 with Graves' hyperthyroidism that later progressed to Graves' ophthalmopathy. Rearrangement joined TRBV6-5 to TRBJ2-2, with the D gene not confidently named. Sample: blood. The CDR3 here reads CASSYVRQNTGELFF. In nucleotide form, the sequence is TGTGCCAGCAGTTACGTACGGCAAAACACCGGGGAGCTGTTTTTT.